This T cell receptor (beta chain) was identified during a study of CD8 T cells in Susac syndrome. Sequencing of TCR beta was carried out in blood CD8+ and CD4+ T cells. The multiple sclerosis control group consisted of treatment-naive patients whose relapsing-remitting disease, which was either stable or active, fulfilled revised McDonald criteria. It was with random hexamers that 0.5 to 1 ug RNA was reverse transcribed. TCRdb recomputed calls from the immunoSEQ multiplex PCR reads with MiXCR, one row per CDR3 protein. The data contain roughly 150,000 distinct CDR3 sequences, about 94% of them singletons. The CDR3 runs 14 residues. CDR1 SEHNR and CDR2 FQNEAQ come from the germline V gene (reference sequence). V lost 5 bases to trimming and J lost 4 bases, with 15 bases between them.

The rearrangement joins TRBV7-9 to TRBJ2-7; D could derive from TRBD1 or TRBD2 (5 bases each). The sequencing sample was made of CD8+ T cells from PBMCs. The sequence was obtained from a human donor with multiple sclerosis. CDR3 amino acids: CASSPPGARYEQYF. CDR3 in DNA: TGTGCCAGCAGCCCCCCCGGGGCCCGGTACGAGCAGTACTTC.